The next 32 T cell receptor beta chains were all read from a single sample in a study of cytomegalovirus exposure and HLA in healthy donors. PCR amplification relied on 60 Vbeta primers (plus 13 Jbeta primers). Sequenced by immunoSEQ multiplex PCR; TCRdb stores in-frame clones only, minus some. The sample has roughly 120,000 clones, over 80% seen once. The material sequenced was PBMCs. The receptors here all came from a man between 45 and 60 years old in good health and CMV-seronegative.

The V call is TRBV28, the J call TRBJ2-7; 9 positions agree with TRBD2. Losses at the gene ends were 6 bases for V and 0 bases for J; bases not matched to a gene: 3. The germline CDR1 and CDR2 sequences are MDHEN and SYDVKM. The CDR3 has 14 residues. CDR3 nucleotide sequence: TGTGCCAGCAGCCGTAGCGGGAGCTCCTACGAGCAGTACTTC. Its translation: CASSRSGSSYEQYF.

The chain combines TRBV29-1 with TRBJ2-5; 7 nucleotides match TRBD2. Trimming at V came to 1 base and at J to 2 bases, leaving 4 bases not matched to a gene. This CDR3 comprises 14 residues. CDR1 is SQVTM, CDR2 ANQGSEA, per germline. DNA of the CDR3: TGCAGCGTTGAAGGGGGACTACCGCAAGAGACCCAGTACTTC. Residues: CSVEGGLPQETQYF.

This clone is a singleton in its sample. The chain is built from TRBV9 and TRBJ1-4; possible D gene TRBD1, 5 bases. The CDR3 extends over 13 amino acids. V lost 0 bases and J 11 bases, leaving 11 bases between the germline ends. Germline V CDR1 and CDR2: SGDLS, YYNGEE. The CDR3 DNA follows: TGTGCCAGCAGCGTAGCTGCGGGGGGGAAACTGTTTTTT. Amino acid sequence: CASSVAAGGKLFF.

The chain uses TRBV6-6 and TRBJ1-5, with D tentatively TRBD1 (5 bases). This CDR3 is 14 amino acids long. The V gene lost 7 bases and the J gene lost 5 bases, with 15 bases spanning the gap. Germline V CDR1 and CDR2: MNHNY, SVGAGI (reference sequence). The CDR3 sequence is CASTVPGGDQPQHF. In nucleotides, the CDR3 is TGTGCCAGCACCGTACCTGGAGGGGATCAGCCCCAGCATTTT.

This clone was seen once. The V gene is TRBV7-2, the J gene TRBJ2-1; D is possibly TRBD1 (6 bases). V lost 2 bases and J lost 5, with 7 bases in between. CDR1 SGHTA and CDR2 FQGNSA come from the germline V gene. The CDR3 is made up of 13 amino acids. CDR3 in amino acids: CASSLTGNNEQFF. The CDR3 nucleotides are TGTGCCAGCAGCTTAACAGGGAACAATGAGCAGTTCTTC.

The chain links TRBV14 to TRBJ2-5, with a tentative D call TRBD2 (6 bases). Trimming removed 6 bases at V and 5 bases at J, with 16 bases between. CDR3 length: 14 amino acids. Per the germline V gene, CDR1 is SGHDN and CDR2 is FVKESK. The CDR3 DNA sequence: TGTGCCAGCAGGCGGCGAGGAGCGGGTGAGACCCAGTACTTC. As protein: CASRRRGAGETQYF.

DNA for the CDR3: TGTGCCAGCTCACAGGGAGAAGGTACGCAGTATTTT. Translation gives CASSQGEGTQYF. The genes are TRBV18 and TRBJ2-3; possible D gene TRBD2, 5 bases. Trimming took 4 bases from V and 8 from J, leaving 10 bases between them. Germline CDR1 and CDR2: KGHSH and LQKENI. The CDR3 contains 12 residues.

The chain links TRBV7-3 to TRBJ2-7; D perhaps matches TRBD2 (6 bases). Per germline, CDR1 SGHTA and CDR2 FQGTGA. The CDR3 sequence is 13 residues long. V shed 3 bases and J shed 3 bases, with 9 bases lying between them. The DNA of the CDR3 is TGTGCCAGCAGCTTGGGACTTGACTACGAGCAGTACTTC. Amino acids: CASSLGLDYEQYF.

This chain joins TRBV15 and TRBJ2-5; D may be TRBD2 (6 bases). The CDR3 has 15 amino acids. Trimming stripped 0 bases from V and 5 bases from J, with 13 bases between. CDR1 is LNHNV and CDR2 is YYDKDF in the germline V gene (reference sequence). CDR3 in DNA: TGTGCCACCAGCAGAGATCGGGGGTCCGAGGAGACCCAGTACTTC. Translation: CATSRDRGSEETQYF.

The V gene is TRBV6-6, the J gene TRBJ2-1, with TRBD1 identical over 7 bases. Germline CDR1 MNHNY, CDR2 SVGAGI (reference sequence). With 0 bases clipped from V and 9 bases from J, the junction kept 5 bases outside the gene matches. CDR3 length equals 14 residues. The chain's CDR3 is CASSYSTGYGEQFF. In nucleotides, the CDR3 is TGTGCCAGCAGTTACTCGACAGGGTACGGTGAGCAGTTCTTC.

For the CDR3, the DNA is TGTGCCAGCAACCGACAGGGTGAGACCCAGTACTTC. Translated: CASNRQGETQYF. The V gene is TRBV7-8, the J gene TRBJ2-5, with 7 nucleotides matching TRBD1. The germline V gene encodes CDR1 SGHVS and CDR2 FQNEAQ. This CDR3 comprises 12 residues. The J segment lost 5 bases and the V segment lost 7 bases, leaving 4 bases of the junction unmatched.

CDR3 nucleotide sequence: TGTGCCAGCAGCTTGCGGAGCACTGAAGCTTTCTTT. Translated, it gives CASSLRSTEAFF. The genes are TRBV5-5 and TRBJ1-1; unclear D gene. The germline gives CDR1 SGHKS, CDR2 YYEKEE (reference sequence). CDR3 size: 12 residues. Trimming stripped 1 base from V and 4 bases from J, with 5 bases between.

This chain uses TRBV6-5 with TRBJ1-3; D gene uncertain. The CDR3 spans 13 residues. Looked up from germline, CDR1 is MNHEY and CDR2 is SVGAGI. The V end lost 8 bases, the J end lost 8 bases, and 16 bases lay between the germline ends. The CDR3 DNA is TGTGCCAGCGCCTCCCCTCATTCGGACACCATATATTTT. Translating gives CASASPHSDTIYF.

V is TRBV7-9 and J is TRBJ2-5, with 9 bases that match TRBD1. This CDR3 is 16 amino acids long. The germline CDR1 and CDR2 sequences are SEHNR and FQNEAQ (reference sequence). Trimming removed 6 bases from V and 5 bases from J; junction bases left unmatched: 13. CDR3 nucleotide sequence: TGTGCCAGCAGTTTACCCCCGGGACAGGGTTTCGAGACCCAGTACTTC. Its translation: CASSLPPGQGFETQYF. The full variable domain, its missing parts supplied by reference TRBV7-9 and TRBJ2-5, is DTGVSQNPRHKITKRGQNVTFRCDPISEHNRLYWYRQTLGQGPEFLTYFQNEAQLEKSRLLSDRFSAERPKGSFSTLEIQRTEQGDSAMYLCASSLPPGQGFETQYFGPGTRLLVL.

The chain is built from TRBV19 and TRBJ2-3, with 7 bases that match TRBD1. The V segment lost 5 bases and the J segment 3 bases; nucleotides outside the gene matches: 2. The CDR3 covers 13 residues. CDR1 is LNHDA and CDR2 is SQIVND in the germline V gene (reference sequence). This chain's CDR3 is CASSDRVTDTQYF. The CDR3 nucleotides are TGTGCCAGTAGTGACAGGGTGACAGATACGCAGTATTTT.

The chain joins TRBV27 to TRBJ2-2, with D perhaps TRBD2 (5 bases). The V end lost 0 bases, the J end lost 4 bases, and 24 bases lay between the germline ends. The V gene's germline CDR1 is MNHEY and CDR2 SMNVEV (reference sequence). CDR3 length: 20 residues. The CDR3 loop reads CASSLSPFNRGRGVTGELFF. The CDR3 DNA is TGTGCCAGCAGTTTATCACCATTTAATAGAGGGAGAGGAGTCACCGGGGAGCTGTTTTTT.

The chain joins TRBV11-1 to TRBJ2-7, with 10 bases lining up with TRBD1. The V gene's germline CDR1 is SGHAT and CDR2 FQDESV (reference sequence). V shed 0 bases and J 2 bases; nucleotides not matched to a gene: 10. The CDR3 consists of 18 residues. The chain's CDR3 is CASSLAATGTGAAYEQYF. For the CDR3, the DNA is TGTGCCAGCAGCTTAGCGGCTACCGGGACAGGGGCCGCCTACGAGCAGTACTTC.

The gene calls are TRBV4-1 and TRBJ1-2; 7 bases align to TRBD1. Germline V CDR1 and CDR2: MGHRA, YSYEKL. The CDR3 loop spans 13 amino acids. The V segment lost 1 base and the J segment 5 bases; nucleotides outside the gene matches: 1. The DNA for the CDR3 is TGCGCCAGCAGCCAAGGGGACAGTTATGGCTACACCTTC. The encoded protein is CASSQGDSYGYTF.

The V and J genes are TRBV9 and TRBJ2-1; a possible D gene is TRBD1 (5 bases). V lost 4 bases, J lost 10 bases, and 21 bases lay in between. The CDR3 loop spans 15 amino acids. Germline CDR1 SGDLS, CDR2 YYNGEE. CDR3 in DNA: TGTGCCAGCAGCTTGCATCTCCAGGACAAGGGCGAGCAGTTCTTC. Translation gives CASSLHLQDKGEQFF.

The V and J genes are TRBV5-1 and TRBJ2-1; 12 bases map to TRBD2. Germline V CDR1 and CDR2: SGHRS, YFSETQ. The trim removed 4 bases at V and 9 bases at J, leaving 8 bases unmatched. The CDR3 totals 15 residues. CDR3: CASSPGLAGYGEQFF. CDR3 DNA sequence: TGCGCCAGCAGCCCCGGACTAGCGGGATATGGTGAGCAGTTCTTC.

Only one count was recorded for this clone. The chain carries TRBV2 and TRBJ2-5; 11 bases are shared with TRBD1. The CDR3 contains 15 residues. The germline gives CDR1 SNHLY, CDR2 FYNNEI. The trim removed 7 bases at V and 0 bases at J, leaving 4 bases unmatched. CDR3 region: CASTRDRGYQETQYF. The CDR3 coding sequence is TGTGCCAGCACCCGGGACAGGGGGTACCAAGAGACCCAGTACTTC.

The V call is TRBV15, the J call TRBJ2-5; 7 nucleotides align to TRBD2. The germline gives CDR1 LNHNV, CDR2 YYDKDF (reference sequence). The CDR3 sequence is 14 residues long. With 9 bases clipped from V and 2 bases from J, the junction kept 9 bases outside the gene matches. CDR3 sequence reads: CATLSTGGQETQYF. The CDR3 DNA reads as TGTGCCACTCTTTCAACGGGGGGTCAAGAGACCCAGTACTTC.

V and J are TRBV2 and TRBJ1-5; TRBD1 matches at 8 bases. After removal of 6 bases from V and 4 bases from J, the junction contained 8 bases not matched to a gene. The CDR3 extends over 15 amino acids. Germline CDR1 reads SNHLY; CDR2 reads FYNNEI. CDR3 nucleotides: TGTGCCAGCAGGGATAGGACAGGGCGGAATCAGCCCCAGCATTTT. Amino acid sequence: CASRDRTGRNQPQHF.

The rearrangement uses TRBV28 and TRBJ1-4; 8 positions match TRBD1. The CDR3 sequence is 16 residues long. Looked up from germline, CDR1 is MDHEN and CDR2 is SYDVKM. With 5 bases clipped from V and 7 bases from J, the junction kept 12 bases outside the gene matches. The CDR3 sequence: CASSPRRAGGSEKLFF. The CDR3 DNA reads TGTGCCAGCAGTCCCCGAAGGGCAGGGGGCAGTGAAAAACTGTTTTTT.

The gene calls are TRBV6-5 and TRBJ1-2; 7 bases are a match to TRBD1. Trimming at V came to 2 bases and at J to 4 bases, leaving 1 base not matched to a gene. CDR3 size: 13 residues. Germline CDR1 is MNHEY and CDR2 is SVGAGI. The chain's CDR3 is CASSYGTVYGYTF. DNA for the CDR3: TGTGCCAGCAGTTACGGGACAGTCTATGGCTACACCTTC.

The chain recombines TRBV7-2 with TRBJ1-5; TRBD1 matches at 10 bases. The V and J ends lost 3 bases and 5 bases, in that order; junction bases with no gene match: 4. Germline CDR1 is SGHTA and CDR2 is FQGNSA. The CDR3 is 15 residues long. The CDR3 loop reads CASSFQGQGHQPQHF. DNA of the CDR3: TGTGCCAGCAGCTTTCAGGGACAGGGGCATCAGCCCCAGCATTTT.

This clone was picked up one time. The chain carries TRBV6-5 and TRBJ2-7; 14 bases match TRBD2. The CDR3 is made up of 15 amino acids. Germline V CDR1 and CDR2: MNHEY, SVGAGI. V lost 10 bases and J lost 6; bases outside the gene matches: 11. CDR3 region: CATGLAGAPSGEQYF. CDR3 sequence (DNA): TGTGCCACGGGACTAGCGGGGGCGCCTTCGGGCGAGCAGTACTTC.

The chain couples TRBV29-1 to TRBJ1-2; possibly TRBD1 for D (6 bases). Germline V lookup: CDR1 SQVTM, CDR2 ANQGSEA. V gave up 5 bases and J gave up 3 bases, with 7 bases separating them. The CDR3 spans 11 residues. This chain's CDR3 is CSVPGDYGYTF. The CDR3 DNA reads TGCAGCGTTCCAGGGGACTATGGCTACACCTTC.

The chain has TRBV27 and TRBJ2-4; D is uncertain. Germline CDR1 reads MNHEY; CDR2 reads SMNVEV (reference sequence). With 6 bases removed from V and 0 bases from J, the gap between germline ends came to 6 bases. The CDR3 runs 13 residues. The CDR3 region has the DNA TGTGCCAGCAGCCGGGTAGCCAAAAACATTCAGTACTTC. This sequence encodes CASSRVAKNIQYF.

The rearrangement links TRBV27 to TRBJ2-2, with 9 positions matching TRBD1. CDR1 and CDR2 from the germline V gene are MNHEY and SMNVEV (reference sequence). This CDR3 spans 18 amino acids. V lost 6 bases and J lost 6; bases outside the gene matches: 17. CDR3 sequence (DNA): TGTGCCAGCAGCCGATACAGGGGGCGCACGTCAGGCTCCGGGGAGCTGTTTTTT. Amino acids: CASSRYRGRTSGSGELFF.

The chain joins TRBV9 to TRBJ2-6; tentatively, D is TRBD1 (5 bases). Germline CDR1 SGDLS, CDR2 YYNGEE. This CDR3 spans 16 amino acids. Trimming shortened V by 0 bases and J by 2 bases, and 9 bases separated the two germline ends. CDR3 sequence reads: CASSVGIGAGANVLTF. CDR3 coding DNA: TGTGCCAGCAGCGTAGGTATAGGGGCTGGGGCCAACGTCCTGACTTTC.

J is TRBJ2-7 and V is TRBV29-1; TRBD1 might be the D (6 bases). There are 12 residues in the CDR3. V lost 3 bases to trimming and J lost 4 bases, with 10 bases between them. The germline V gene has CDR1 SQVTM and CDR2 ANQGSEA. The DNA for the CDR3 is TGCAGCGTTGAGACCAGGGGATACGAGCAGTACTTC. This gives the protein CSVETRGYEQYF.